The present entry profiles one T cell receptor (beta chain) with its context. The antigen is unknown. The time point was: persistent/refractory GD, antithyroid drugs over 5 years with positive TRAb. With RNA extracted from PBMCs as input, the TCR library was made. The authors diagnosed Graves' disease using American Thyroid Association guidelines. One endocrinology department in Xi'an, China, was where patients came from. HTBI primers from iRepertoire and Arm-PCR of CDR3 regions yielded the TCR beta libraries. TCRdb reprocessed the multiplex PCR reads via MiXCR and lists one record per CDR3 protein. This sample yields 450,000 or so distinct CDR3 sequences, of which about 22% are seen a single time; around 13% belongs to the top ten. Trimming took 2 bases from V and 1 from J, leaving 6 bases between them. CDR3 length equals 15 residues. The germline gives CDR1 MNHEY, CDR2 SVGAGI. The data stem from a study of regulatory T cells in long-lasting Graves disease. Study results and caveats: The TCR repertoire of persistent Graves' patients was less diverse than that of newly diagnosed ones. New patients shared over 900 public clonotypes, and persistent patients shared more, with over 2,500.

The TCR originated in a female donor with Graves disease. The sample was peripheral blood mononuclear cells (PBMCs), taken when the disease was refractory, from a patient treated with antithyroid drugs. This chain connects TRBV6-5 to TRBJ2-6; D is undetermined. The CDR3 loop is CASSYTSSGANVLTF. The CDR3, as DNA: TGTGCCAGCAGTTACACCTCATCTGGGGCCAACGTCCTGACTTTC.